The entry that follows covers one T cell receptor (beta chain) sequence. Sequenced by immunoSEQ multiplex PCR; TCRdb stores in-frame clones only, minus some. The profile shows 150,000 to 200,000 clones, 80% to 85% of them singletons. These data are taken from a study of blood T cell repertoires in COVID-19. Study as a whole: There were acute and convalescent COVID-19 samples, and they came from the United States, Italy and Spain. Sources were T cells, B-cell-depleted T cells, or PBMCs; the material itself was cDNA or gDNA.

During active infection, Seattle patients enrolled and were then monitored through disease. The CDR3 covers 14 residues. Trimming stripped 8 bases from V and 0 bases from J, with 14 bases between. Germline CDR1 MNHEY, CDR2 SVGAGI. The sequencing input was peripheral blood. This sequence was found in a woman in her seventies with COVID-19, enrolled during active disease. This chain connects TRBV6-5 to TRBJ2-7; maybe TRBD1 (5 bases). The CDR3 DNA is TGTGCCAGCTACCCCCAGGGCCTCTCCTACGAGCAGTACTTC. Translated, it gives CASYPQGLSYEQYF.